The entry below gives a single T cell receptor beta chain sequence along with its context. The data were obtained in a study of blood T cell repertoires in COVID-19. Study details: Sample material is recorded as cDNA or gDNA derived from T cells, B-cell-depleted T cells, or PBMCs.

CDR1 LGHNA and CDR2 YSLEER come from the germline V gene. V was cut by 5 bases and J by 0 bases, with 11 bases left in between. The CDR3 consists of 15 residues. Assay used: immunoSEQ multiplex PCR; TCRdb lists only in-frame clones, some missing. The data show some 180,000 clones, approximately 90% seen once. Seattle participants joined during active infection and were tracked over time. The chain couples TRBV4-3 to TRBJ2-1; D may be TRBD1 (5 bases). The TCR comes from a man aged 18 to 30 with COVID-19, enrolled during active disease. The sample was peripheral blood. CDR3 DNA: TGCGCCAGCAGCGAGGACACGAGCTCCTACAATGAGCAGTTCTTC. It specifies CASSEDTSSYNEQFF.